The rows below give T cell receptor beta chains drawn from one sample of a study of a mutant IDH1 vaccine in newly diagnosed glioma. Libraries were prepared by immunoSEQ multiplex PCR; TCRdb keeps only in-frame clonotypes and omits some of them. The sample holds around 50,000 clones, roughly 80% seen once. No cognate antigen is known for these TCRs. This material consisted of PBMCs, taken from a glioma patient whose treatment included an IDH1 peptide vaccine. These receptors were obtained from a woman under 40 with glioma. Some clones in this sample may be carry-over from other donors' samples. CDR3s include the opening cysteine and the closing phenylalanine or tryptophan. Fields, in order: V gene, clone size, J gene, D gene, CDR3 DNA, CDR3 protein. A D gene is named only where the DNA matches it firmly. Some rows have no size entry. The others give once, few or many, or a class for an expanded clone.

>TRBV27|-|TRBJ2-7|TRBD1
TGTGCCAGCAGTTTATCGGTGGACAGGGGTTTCGTTGAGTACTTC
CASSLSVDRGFVEYF
>TRBV23-1|-|TRBJ2-5|-
TGCGCCAGCAGTCATAGGGGCAGGGAGGCTTTCGTGACCCAGTACTTC
CASSHRGREAFVTQYF
>TRBV7-9|-|TRBJ2-1|-
TGTGCCAGTACAGATTACAATGAGCAGTTCTTC
CASTDYNEQFF
>TRBV21-1|-|TRBJ1-5|-
TGTGCCAGCAGTTTGAGGAGGGGCGGCGGCAATCAGCCCCAGCATTTT
CASSLRRGGGNQPQHF
>TRBV6-5|-|TRBJ2-4|-
TGTGCCAGCAGTTACAACTGGGGGGAGGCCAAAAACATTCAGTACTTC
CASSYNWGEAKNIQYF
>TRBV30|-|TRBJ2-7|-
TGTGCCTGGAGTGTACCCCGGGCGGGACCCTACGAGCAGTACTTC
CAWSVPRAGPYEQYF
>TRBV5-4|-|TRBJ2-2|TRBD2
TGTGCCAGCAGCCCACTAGCGGGCACGAACACCGGGGAGCTGTTTTTT
CASSPLAGTNTGELFF
>TRBV10-1|-|TRBJ1-5|TRBD1
TGCGCCAGCAGTGTTGGGGGGACAGGGACTAATCAGCCCCAGCATTTT
CASSVGGTGTNQPQHF
>TRBV28|-|TRBJ2-2|TRBD1
TGTGCCAGCAGTCGGACAGGGTCCAGCACCGGGGAGCTGTTTTTT
CASSRTGSSTGELFF
>TRBV19|-|TRBJ1-1|-
TGTGCCAGTCGGGCAGGGAACACTGAAGCTTTCTTT
CASRAGNTEAFF
>TRBV4-1|-|TRBJ1-1|-
TGCGCCAGCAGCCAAGAAAGCCGGAACACTGAAGCTTTCTTT
CASSQESRNTEAFF
>TRBV19|-|TRBJ1-2|-
TGTGCCAGTAGTCCTGGAGGGTTTAGTAGGGGGGCTAACTATGGCTACACCTTC
CASSPGGFSRGANYGYTF
>TRBV6-5|-|TRBJ1-2|-
TGTGCCAGCAGTTACTCGGAAGGGACCCTGTATGGCTACACCTTC
CASSYSEGTLYGYTF
>TRBV4-1|-|TRBJ1-5|-
TGCGCCAGCAGCCAATCGGTCCGACAGGCGGTCCCTAATCAGCCCCAGCATTTT
CASSQSVRQAVPNQPQHF
>TRBV29-1|-|TRBJ1-1|-
TGCAGCGCTTCCCCCTCGAACACTGAAGCTTTCTTT
CSASPSNTEAFF
>TRBV18|-|TRBJ1-5|-
TGTGCCAGCTCACCTCAGGACAGTAGCAATCAGCCCCAGCATTTT
CASSPQDSSNQPQHF
>TRBV7-2|-|TRBJ2-1|-
TGTGCCAGCAGCGGGGCGGAGTACAATGAGCAGTTCTTC
CASSGAEYNEQFF
>TRBV27|-|TRBJ2-7|TRBD2
TGTGCCAGCAGTACACTAGCGGGAGTCTCCTACGAGCAGTACTTC
CASSTLAGVSYEQYF
>TRBV10-3|-|TRBJ2-5|-
TGTGCCATCAGTGAGTTCCAGGAAGAGACCCAGTACTTC
CAISEFQEETQYF
>TRBV4-1|-|TRBJ1-5|-
TGCGCCAGCAGCCTTAGTTCCTCGGGGTTGGGGGATCAGCCCCAGCATTTT
CASSLSSSGLGDQPQHF
>TRBV4-1|-|TRBJ1-5|-
TGCGCCAGCAGCCAAGGGATAAATAGCAATCAGCCCCAGCATTTT
CASSQGINSNQPQHF
>TRBV9|-|TRBJ2-5|-
TGTGCCAGCAGCGAGGGTCGGAGGGCCGAAGAGACCCAGTACTTC
CASSEGRRAEETQYF
>TRBV6-6|-|TRBJ2-3|TRBD1
TGTGCCAGCAGGGGGACAGATGAGGGCACAGATACGCAGTATTTT
CASRGTDEGTDTQYF
>TRBV30|once|TRBJ1-1|-
TGTGCCTGGAGTATCCAGGGAAACACTGAAGCTTTCTTT
CAWSIQGNTEAFF
>TRBV28|-|TRBJ1-1|-
TGTGCCAGCAGGCCGCGGCCCTTTGGTACAGGGACTGAAGCTTTCTTT
CASRPRPFGTGTEAFF
>TRBV30|-|TRBJ2-3|-
TGTGCCTGGATCAGTTTAACCCAAGAGCCAGATACGCAGTATTTT
CAWISLTQEPDTQYF
>TRBV7-9|once|TRBJ1-1|-
TGTGCCAGCAGCTTAAGGGTTAGTACTGAAGCTTTCTTT
CASSLRVSTEAFF
>TRBV10-2|-|TRBJ2-7|-
TGCGCCAGCAGTGACCCCCGAGGGGGGGGTCCCCCCTACGAGCAGTACTTC
CASSDPRGGGPPYEQYF
>TRBV6-5|-|TRBJ1-3|-
TGTGCCAGCAGGGGGGGCGCTGGAAACACCATATATTTT
CASRGGAGNTIYF